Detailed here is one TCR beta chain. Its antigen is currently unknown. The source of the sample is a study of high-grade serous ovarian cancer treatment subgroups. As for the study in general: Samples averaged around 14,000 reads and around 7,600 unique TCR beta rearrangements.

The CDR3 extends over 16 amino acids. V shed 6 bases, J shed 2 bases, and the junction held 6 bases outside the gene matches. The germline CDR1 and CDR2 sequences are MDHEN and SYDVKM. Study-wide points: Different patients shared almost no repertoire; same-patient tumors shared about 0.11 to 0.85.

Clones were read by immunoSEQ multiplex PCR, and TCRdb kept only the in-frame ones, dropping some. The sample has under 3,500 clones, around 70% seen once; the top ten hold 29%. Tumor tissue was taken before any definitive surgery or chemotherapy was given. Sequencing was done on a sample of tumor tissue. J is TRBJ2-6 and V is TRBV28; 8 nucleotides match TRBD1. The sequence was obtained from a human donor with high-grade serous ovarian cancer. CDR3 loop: CASRRADRAGANVLTF. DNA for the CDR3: TGTGCCAGCAGACGAGCGGACAGGGCTGGGGCCAACGTCCTGACTTTC.